Following are 23 T cell receptor beta chains from one sample sequenced in a study of T cell clonality in common variable immunodeficiency. Assay: immunoSEQ multiplex PCR; the TCRdb copy retains only in-frame clones and omits some. Observed in the sample are over 30,000 clones, none of them singletons. Source material: peripheral blood mononuclear cells. These receptors were taken from a person aged 18 to 70 in good health.

This clone occurred many times. The sequence runs out 3 residues before the end of the CDR3; the remainder is reconstructed from the germline J gene. The chain joins TRBV18 to TRBJ1-2; TRBD1 matches 10 bases. This CDR3 is built from 15 residues. V lost 3 bases and J lost 2; bases outside the gene matches: 3. Germline CDR1 reads KGHSH; CDR2 reads LQKENI. The CDR3 loop is CASSPLGQGNYGYTF. CDR3 DNA, as far as it was read: TGTGCCAGCTCACCGTTGGGACAGGGGAACTATGGC.

This clone occurred many times. The CDR3 end is not reached by the read, which stops 3 residues before it; the germline J gene fills it in. The V and J genes are TRBV7-8 and TRBJ1-5, with 12 nucleotides matching TRBD1. Germline V CDR1 and CDR2: SGHVS, FQNEAQ. Germline trimming cut 4 bases from V and 4 bases from J; bases unmatched to any gene: 8. The CDR3 runs 17 residues. The CDR3: CASSSRDRGRGNQPQHF. The part of the CDR3 DNA that was read is TGTGCCAGCAGCTCCCGGGACAGGGGGCGAGGTAATCAGCCC.

This clone was seen repeatedly, ten times or more. The read is 3 residues too short to cover the CDR3 end, so that end is filled in from the germline J gene. This chain joins TRBV20-1 and TRBJ1-5; no reliable D call. The CDR3 consists of 15 residues. CDR1 and CDR2 from the germline V gene are DFQATT and SNEGSKA (reference sequence). The V end lost 5 bases, the J end lost 0 bases, and 14 bases lay between the germline ends. The covered CDR3 bases are TGCAGTGCTGGCGGGCAGCCTTATAGCAATCAGCCC. Protein sequence: CSAGGQPYSNQP. From start to end, the CDR3 is CSAGGQPYSNQPQHF.

This clone was observed many times. With the read ending 3 residues before the CDR3 end, the germline J gene is used to fill in that end. The chain couples TRBV18 to TRBJ1-4; D remains ambiguous. The V end was cut by 1 base, the J end by 8 bases, with 14 bases between. The germline V gene has CDR1 KGHSH and CDR2 LQKENI. The CDR3 loop spans 15 amino acids. CDR3 in amino acids: CASSPQDWAREKLFF. The DNA read from the CDR3 is TGTGCCAGCTCACCACAAGATTGGGCCCGGGAAAAA.

This clone occurred many times. From the germline J gene comes the end of the CDR3, since the read stops 3 residues before it. Distinct nucleotide sequences in the sample also encode this CDR3. J is TRBJ1-6 and V is TRBV5-1; 9 bases match TRBD1. Germline CDR1 and CDR2: SGHRS and YFSETQ. The CDR3 has 16 amino acids. With V trimmed by 0 bases and J by 11 bases, 9 bases remained unmatched. The CDR3 loop is CASSLATDRGLTPLHF. Partial CDR3 DNA: TGCGCCAGCAGCTTGGCCACGGACAGGGGTCTTACACCC.

On this clone itself: The read ends 3 residues before the CDR3 terminus; that terminus is restored from the germline J gene. Other DNA sequences in the same sample also yield this CDR3. V is TRBV7-2 and J is TRBJ1-1, with D maybe TRBD1 (5 bases). Germline lookup yields CDR1 SGHTA and CDR2 FQGNSA. This CDR3 is built from 15 residues. CDR3 DNA, as far as it was read: TGTGCCAGCAGTCAGGCACCGGGACTCCAAGAGACA. As protein: CASSQAPGLQET. The complete CDR3 protein is CASSQAPGLQETAFF.

Comments on this clone: The read halts 3 residues ahead of the CDR3 end, with the missing end drawn from the germline J gene. The chain combines TRBV30 with TRBJ2-7, with TRBD1 matching 12 bases. Germline V gene data show CDR1 as GTSNPN and CDR2 as SVGIG (reference sequence). The CDR3 spans 14 residues. V lost 8 bases and J lost 5; bases outside the gene matches: 10. The CDR3 spells CALTAGQGAHEQYF. CDR3 DNA, as far as it was read: TGTGCCCTGACCGCGGGACAGGGGGCCCACGAG.

Ten or more counts support this clone. CDR3 DNA (partial): TGTGCCAGCAGTTACTCGACCGCGGGAGCCCACCCCCTCCTTTACAATGAG. Translating gives CASSYSTAGAHPLLYNE. The whole CDR3 is CASSYSTAGAHPLLYNEQFF. The V call is TRBV6-7, the J call TRBJ2-1; TRBD2 aligns across 7 bases. From the germline J gene comes the end of the CDR3, since the read stops 3 residues before it. TRBV6-7 is identified as an open reading frame with a role that is uncertain. CDR3 length: 20 residues. The trim removed 0 bases at V and 4 bases at J, leaving 18 bases unmatched.

This clone was seen ten or more times. The missing CDR3 end, 3 residues past where the read stops, is filled in from the germline J gene. The rearrangement links TRBV29-1 to TRBJ2-5; TRBD2 might be the D (6 bases). Trimming took 4 bases from V and 4 from J, leaving 13 bases between them. The CDR3 extends over 13 amino acids. Germline CDR1 and CDR2: SQVTM and ANQGSEA. The DNA read from the CDR3 is TGCAGCGTTGTGCGGGGAGTAGCAGAGACC. This translates into CSVVRGVAET. The complete CDR3 reads CSVVRGVAETQYF.

This clone showed up just a few times. Read sequence stops 3 residues before the CDR3 end, and the germline J gene provides the missing end. The genes are TRBV5-1 and TRBJ2-1, with 11 bases aligning to TRBD2. CDR3 length: 16 amino acids. J was trimmed by 5 bases and V by 4 bases; bases with no gene match: 8. CDR1 and CDR2 from the germline V gene are SGHRS and YFSETQ. CDR3 loop: CASSLGTSGGNNEQFF. CDR3 bases read: TGCGCCAGCAGCCTTGGTACTAGCGGGGGAAACAATGAG.

Concerning this clone: The DNA ends 3 residues before the CDR3 does, and the rest of the CDR3 is filled in from the germline J gene. The gene calls are TRBV30 and TRBJ1-2; D unresolved. The CDR3 is 13 residues long. CDR1 and CDR2 from the germline V gene are GTSNPN and SVGIG (reference sequence). The covered CDR3 bases are TGTGCCTCCGCAGTAGGAGGCGGGTACGAC. Protein product: CASAVGGGYD. The CDR3 reads in full as CASAVGGGYDYTF.

In its sample, this clone was seen many times. The CDR3 is cut off 3 residues early in the read; its end comes from the germline J gene. The chain combines TRBV5-6 with TRBJ1-2; 7 bases map to TRBD1. The CDR3 is 15 amino acids. Per germline, CDR1 SGHDT and CDR2 YYEEEE. The V gene end was trimmed by 4 bases and the J gene end by 4 bases; junction bases not matched to a gene: 10. CDR3 amino acids: CASSLGTGESYGYTF. The CDR3 bases that were read are TGTGCCAGCAGCCTTGGTACAGGGGAGAGCTATGGC.

This clone was observed at least ten times. The CDR3 end lies 3 residues beyond the end of the read and is filled in from the germline J gene. The chain is built from TRBV5-1 and TRBJ2-5; no reliable D call. Germline V gene sequence: CDR1 SGHRS, CDR2 YFSETQ. V shed 4 bases and J shed 4 bases, with 11 bases lying between them. The CDR3 has 13 residues. The CDR3: CASSRVAPETQYF. The covered CDR3 bases are TGCGCCAGCAGCCGCGTCGCCCCAGAGACC. The complete variable domain, with remaining parts taken from reference TRBV5-1 and TRBJ2-5, reads KAGVTQTPRYLIKTRGQQVTLSCSPISGHRSVSWYQQTPGQGLQFLFEYFSETQRNKGNFPGRFSGRQFSNSRSEMNVSTLELGDSALYLCASSRVAPETQYFGPGTRLLVL.

This clone showed up many times. The observed sequence ends 3 residues before the CDR3 terminus, with the missing tail filled in from the germline J gene. The V gene is TRBV19, the J gene TRBJ1-6; 8 positions match TRBD1. Germline V gene data show CDR1 as LNHDA and CDR2 as SQIVND (reference sequence). Trimming removed 6 bases from V and 5 bases from J; junction bases left unmatched: 6. This CDR3 contains 15 residues. The sequenced part of the CDR3 DNA is TGTGCCAGTAGCTCACAGGGGGACCATAATTCACCC. This codes for CASSSQGDHNSP. The whole CDR3 sequence is CASSSQGDHNSPLHF. The full variable domain, rest sourced from reference TRBV19 and TRBJ1-6, is DGGITQSPKYLFRKEGQNVTLSCEQNLNHDAMYWYRQDPGQGLRLIYYSQIVNDFQKGDIAEGYSVSREKKESFPLTVTSAQKNPTAFYLCASSSQGDHNSPLHFGNGTRLTVT.

This clone was found a few times. The missing CDR3 end, 3 residues past where the read stops, is filled in from the germline J gene. The gene calls are TRBV7-9 and TRBJ2-4; possible D gene TRBD1, 5 bases. This CDR3 contains 13 residues. The germline V gene encodes CDR1 SEHNR and CDR2 FQNEAQ (reference sequence). The CDR3 region is CASSLGQNYGQYF. CDR3 bases read: TGTGCCAGCAGCTTAGGACAGAACTATGGT.

In regard to this clone: The read ends 3 residues shy of where the CDR3 ends; the end is completed using the germline J gene. The chain uses TRBV6-2 or TRBV6-3 and TRBJ1-1, with D possibly being TRBD1 (5 bases). The CDR3 contains 17 residues. The germline CDR1 and CDR2 sequences are MNHEY and SVGEGT. Trimming stripped 5 bases from V and 5 bases from J, with 24 bases between. The DNA read from the CDR3 is TGTGCCAGCAGTCACCCGGAGGGCTACAGGCGGTGGACTGAA. Translation: CASSHPEGYRRWTE. Given in full, the CDR3 is CASSHPEGYRRWTEAFF.

This clone occurred many times. The CDR3 end lies 3 residues beyond the end of the read and is filled in from the germline J gene. The gene calls are TRBV18 and TRBJ2-3; tentative D call: TRBD2 (6 bases). The CDR3 is 16 residues long. V lost 5 bases, J lost 2 bases, and 17 bases lay in between. Germline V gene sequence: CDR1 KGHSH, CDR2 LQKENI. Partial CDR3 DNA: TGTGCCAGCTCAACGCGACTAGATGTTTCCACAGATACG. Translated: CASSTRLDVSTDT. The entire CDR3 reads CASSTRLDVSTDTQYF.

This clone was counted only a few times. The part of the CDR3 DNA that was read is TGTGCCAGCAGCCTGGGCGACAGGGTTGAAAACACC. Amino acid sequence: CASSLGDRVENT. From start to end, the CDR3 is CASSLGDRVENTIYF. The chain has TRBV7-9 and TRBJ1-3; 7 positions agree with TRBD1. Read data end 3 residues before the CDR3 end; the end is taken from the germline J gene. The CDR3 extends over 15 amino acids. Germline CDR1 reads SEHNR; CDR2 reads FQNEAQ (reference sequence). V dropped 5 bases and J dropped 6; count of bases not matched to a gene: 10.

In its sample, this clone was seen a few times. The read falls 3 residues short of the CDR3 end, and the missing part is taken from the germline J gene. The chain couples TRBV5-5 to TRBJ1-4, with 7 bases matching TRBD1. Trimming removed 2 bases from V and 7 bases from J; junction bases left unmatched: 5. Germline V gene sequence: CDR1 SGHKS, CDR2 YYEKEE (reference sequence). CDR3 length: 14 residues. This chain's CDR3 is CASSFPGTVEKLFF. The part of the CDR3 DNA that was read is TGTGCCAGCAGCTTTCCCGGGACAGTTGAAAAA. The whole variable domain, filled in from reference TRBV5-5 and TRBJ1-4, reads DAGVTQSPTHLIKTRGQQVTLRCSPISGHKSVSWYQQVLGQGPQFIFQYYEKEERGRGNFPDRFSARQFPNYSSELNVNALLLGDSALYLCASSFPGTVEKLFFGSGTQLSVL.

Ten or more counts support this clone. The CDR3 spells CSARGLAGDNEQFF. The sequenced part of the CDR3 DNA is TGCAGTGCTAGAGGACTAGCGGGGGACAATGAG. The chain employs TRBV20-1 and TRBJ2-1, with TRBD2 matching 12 bases. From the germline J gene comes the end of the CDR3, since the read stops 3 residues before it. Trimming cost V 1 base and J 5 bases; bases outside gene matches: 0. The V gene's germline CDR1 is DFQATT and CDR2 SNEGSKA (reference sequence). The CDR3 extends over 14 amino acids.

This clone was seen only a few times. The read ends 3 residues early relative to the CDR3; the germline J gene fills the gap. The chain uses TRBV18 and TRBJ1-2, with 8 bases aligning to TRBD1. The CDR3 covers 19 residues. Germline CDR1 and CDR2: KGHSH and LQKENI. The CDR3 loop reads CASSPNQGARLADSYDYTF. The sequenced part of the CDR3 DNA is TGTGCCAGCTCACCGAACCAGGGGGCCCGGCTAGCGGACTCCTACGAC. Filled out from reference TRBV18 and TRBJ1-2, the complete variable domain reads NAGVMQNPRHLVRRRGQEARLRCSPMKGHSHVYWYRQLPEEGLKFMVYLQKENIIDESGMPKERFSAEFPKEGPSILRIQQVVRGDSAAYFCASSPNQGARLADSYDYTFGSGTRLTVV.

This clone has a count of ten or more. Sequencing ends 3 residues short of the CDR3 end; the germline J gene provides the rest. The V gene is TRBV2, the J gene TRBJ2-7; maybe TRBD2 (6 bases). With 10 bases removed from V and 1 base from J, the gap between germline ends came to 8 bases. Per germline, CDR1 SNHLY and CDR2 FYNNEI. This CDR3 is built from 11 residues. The DNA read from the CDR3 is TGTGCCACGGGGGTTTCCTACGAG. This encodes CATGVSYE. The CDR3, in full, reads CATGVSYEQYF.

This clone was found many times. The read terminates 3 residues ahead of where the CDR3 ends, so the germline J gene completes it. The V and J genes are TRBV20-1 and TRBJ2-3; D remains unclear. V lost 5 bases to trimming and J lost 5 bases, with 17 bases between them. The CDR3 contains 14 residues. Germline CDR1 and CDR2: DFQATT and SNEGSKA (reference sequence). The sequenced part of the CDR3 DNA is TGCAGTGCTGGGCTCGGAGCCGGAGTAGATACG. Translation: CSAGLGAGVDT. The entire CDR3 protein is CSAGLGAGVDTQYF.